This entry lists 18 T cell receptor beta chains sequenced from one sample in a study of blood T cell repertoires in COVID-19 (dated by TCRdb to the early 2020s). To prepare the library, the immunoSEQ multiplex PCR assay was applied. TCRdb mirrors the immuneACCESS table, restricted to in-frame sequences. Some clones are absent from its copies; in checked studies, under half trace to an unresolved V gene, and the reason for the others is unknown. The sample profile shows some 100,000 clones; around 90% of them were found once. Around 8.1% of the sample is in the top ten clones. The source material was peripheral blood. The source is a woman in her 70s with acute or convalescent COVID-19.

The V call is TRBV5-4, the J call TRBJ1-2, with D perhaps matching TRBD1 (5 bases). CDR1 is SGHNT, CDR2 YYREEE, per germline (reference sequence). The CDR3 is made up of 15 amino acids. V lost 1 base to trimming and J lost 2 bases, with 12 bases between them. In DNA, the CDR3 is TGTGCCAGCAGCTTGTACTTGGGGCAGAACTATGGCTACACCTTC. It yields the protein CASSLYLGQNYGYTF.

The chain is built from TRBV28 and TRBJ2-7; weak D call: TRBD2 (5 bases). The CDR3 consists of 15 residues. V was trimmed by 3 bases and J by 7 bases, leaving 19 bases between them. CDR1 and CDR2 (germline): MDHEN, SYDVKM. CDR3 residues: CASSLTGIEGTEQYF. The CDR3 DNA sequence: TGTGCCAGCAGTTTGACGGGAATCGAGGGTACGGAGCAGTACTTC.

The CDR3 is CASSSQTGFGVKLFF. CDR3 bases: TGTGCCAGCAGTTCCCAGACAGGGTTTGGGGTGAAACTGTTTTTT. The chain has TRBV6-6 and TRBJ1-4; 7 bases align to TRBD1. The CDR3 is 15 amino acids. The J segment lost 11 bases and the V segment lost 4 bases, leaving 13 bases of the junction unmatched. Germline loops: CDR1 MNHNY, CDR2 SVGAGI (reference sequence).

V is TRBV5-8 and J is TRBJ2-1; a weak D match, TRBD1 (6 bases). The ends were cut back, 3 bases at V and 6 bases at J, with 16 bases in the middle. There are 15 residues in the CDR3. Germline CDR1 SGHTS, CDR2 YDEGEE. The CDR3 loop is CASSSPQGFSNEQFF. The CDR3 DNA follows: TGTGCCAGCAGCTCCCCACAGGGTTTTAGCAATGAGCAGTTCTTC.

The chain is built from TRBV5-1 and TRBJ2-1, with D maybe TRBD2 (5 bases). The germline gives CDR1 SGHRS, CDR2 YFSETQ. CDR3 length: 15 residues. Trimming shortened V by 3 bases and J by 3 bases, and 13 bases separated the two germline ends. The CDR3 coding sequence is TGCGCCAGCAGCTCGACCTCGAGGGACTACAATGAGCAGTTCTTC. It yields the protein CASSSTSRDYNEQFF.

This chain connects TRBV7-3 to TRBJ2-1, with D possibly being TRBD2 (6 bases). Germline CDR1 and CDR2: SGHTA and FQGTGA. CDR3 length equals 13 residues. V was trimmed by 3 bases and J by 8 bases, leaving 11 bases between them. The CDR3 nucleotides read TGTGCCAGCAGCTTCGTCGGGAGAGATGAGCAGTTCTTC. As protein: CASSFVGRDEQFF.

The V gene is TRBV4-2, the J gene TRBJ2-1; D perhaps matches TRBD2 (6 bases). The V end lost 7 bases, the J end lost 1 base, and 14 bases lay between the germline ends. The V gene's germline CDR1 is LGHNA and CDR2 YNFKEQ. This CDR3 is 15 amino acids long. The CDR3 DNA reads TGTGCCAGCAAGCCGGGACTTGATTCCTACAATGAGCAGTTCTTC. This translates into CASKPGLDSYNEQFF.

The CDR3 here is CASSFDGTTGEQFF. CDR3 DNA: TGCGCCAGCAGCTTCGACGGGACTACCGGAGAGCAGTTCTTC. The V gene is TRBV5-1, the J gene TRBJ2-1; the match to TRBD2 covers 7 bases. The CDR3 is made up of 14 amino acids. CDR1 and CDR2 from the germline V gene are SGHRS and YFSETQ. V gave up 2 bases and J gave up 10 bases; unmatched junction bases: 9.

The table lists this clone with a count of one. V usage is TRBV7-8 and J usage is TRBJ1-1; 7 bases are shared with TRBD1. The V gene end was trimmed by 5 bases and the J gene end by 2 bases; junction bases not matched to a gene: 5. The CDR3 is 14 amino acids. The germline gives CDR1 SGHVS, CDR2 FQNEAQ. DNA of the CDR3: TGTGCCAGCAGCCAGACAGGGATCAACACTGAAGCTTTCTTT. Residues: CASSQTGINTEAFF. The entire variable domain, with the rest obtained from reference TRBV7-8 and TRBJ1-1, is as follows: GAGVSQSPRYKVAKRGQDVALRCDPISGHVSLFWYQQALGQGPEFLTYFQNEAQLDKSGLPSDRFFAERPEGSVSTLKIQRTQQEDSAVYLCASSQTGINTEAFFGQGTRLTVV.

The chain carries TRBV29-1 and TRBJ1-2, with a tentative D call TRBD1 (6 bases). V lost 6 bases to trimming and J lost 7 bases, with 27 bases between them. The CDR3 runs 16 residues. Germline CDR1 SQVTM, CDR2 ANQGSEA. CDR3 DNA sequence: TGCAGCGTCAGGGAGATACGGACGGGCAGGGGTGGTGGCTACACCTTC. It codes for CSVREIRTGRGGGYTF.

This chain joins TRBV5-4 and TRBJ1-2; TRBD1 aligns across 7 bases. The germline V gene encodes CDR1 SGHNT and CDR2 YYREEE (reference sequence). The CDR3 extends over 16 amino acids. The junction had 13 bases not matched to a gene; V was cut back by 5 bases and J by 3 bases. This chain's CDR3 is CASSNTDRVFYYGYTF. Written as DNA, the CDR3 is TGTGCCAGCAGTAATACCGACAGGGTTTTCTACTATGGCTACACCTTC.

This chain connects TRBV18 to TRBJ2-6; possible D gene TRBD1, 6 bases. V was clipped by 3 bases and J by 0 bases, with 15 bases between them. Germline V gene data show CDR1 as KGHSH and CDR2 as LQKENI. The CDR3 has 18 amino acids. CDR3 sequence reads: CASSPRQETTSGANVLTF. As DNA, the CDR3 is TGTGCCAGCTCACCGAGACAGGAGACTACCTCTGGGGCCAACGTCCTGACTTTC.

This clone is categorized as medium-sized (0.01 to 0.1%). CDR3 in amino acids: CASSTRQGFSSPLHF. The CDR3 coding sequence is TGTGCCAGCAGCACCAGACAGGGGTTTAGCTCACCCCTCCACTTT. The V and J genes are TRBV9 and TRBJ1-6, with 8 bases fitting TRBD1. Looked up from germline, CDR1 is SGDLS and CDR2 is YYNGEE. After removal of 4 bases from V and 10 bases from J, the junction contained 10 bases not matched to a gene. The CDR3 runs to 15 residues.

The chain combines TRBV14 with TRBJ2-7; 7 nucleotides match TRBD1. Germline CDR1 is SGHDN and CDR2 is FVKESK. V shed 0 bases and J 3 bases; nucleotides not matched to a gene: 5. This CDR3 region has 15 residues. CDR3 sequence reads: CASSQDWDRYYEQYF. The CDR3 nucleotides are TGTGCCAGCAGCCAAGACTGGGACAGATACTACGAGCAGTACTTC.

The chain joins TRBV7-9 to TRBJ1-6; 7 nucleotides align to TRBD1. V lost 2 bases, J lost 6 bases, and 4 bases stayed unmatched. Germline-derived CDR1 and CDR2 are SEHNR and FQNEAQ (reference sequence). This CDR3 comprises 15 residues. This CDR3 reads CASSLTGQFNSPLHF. The CDR3, as DNA: TGTGCCAGCAGCTTAACGGGACAGTTTAATTCACCCCTCCACTTT.

The CDR3 loop is CASQDLLSNTQYF. The CDR3 DNA follows: TGTGCCAGCCAAGATTTACTCTCGAATACGCAGTATTTT. The gene calls are TRBV27 and TRBJ2-3; no clear D gene. Per germline, CDR1 MNHEY and CDR2 SMNVEV (reference sequence). The CDR3 consists of 13 residues. V was shortened by 8 bases and J by 7 bases, with 16 bases between the two germline ends.

This rearrangement joins TRBV24-1 to TRBJ1-2; tentatively, D is TRBD1 (5 bases). The CDR3 extends over 14 amino acids. V was shortened by 4 bases and J by 4 bases, with 12 bases between the two germline ends. Germline lookup yields CDR1 KGHDR and CDR2 SFDVKD. CDR3 bases: TGTGCCACCAGTGAGCTAGACAGATCCTATGGCTACACCTTC. This gives the protein CATSELDRSYGYTF.

The chain couples TRBV6-5 to TRBJ2-1; a weak D match, TRBD2 (5 bases). Between the trimmed V and J ends, which lost 6 bases and 5 bases, there was a span of 11 bases. This CDR3 has 13 amino acids. The V gene's germline CDR1 is MNHEY and CDR2 SVGAGI. Here the CDR3 DNA reads TGTGCCAGCAGCCGTTCCGGGGACAATGAGCAGTTCTTC. It codes for CASSRSGDNEQFF.